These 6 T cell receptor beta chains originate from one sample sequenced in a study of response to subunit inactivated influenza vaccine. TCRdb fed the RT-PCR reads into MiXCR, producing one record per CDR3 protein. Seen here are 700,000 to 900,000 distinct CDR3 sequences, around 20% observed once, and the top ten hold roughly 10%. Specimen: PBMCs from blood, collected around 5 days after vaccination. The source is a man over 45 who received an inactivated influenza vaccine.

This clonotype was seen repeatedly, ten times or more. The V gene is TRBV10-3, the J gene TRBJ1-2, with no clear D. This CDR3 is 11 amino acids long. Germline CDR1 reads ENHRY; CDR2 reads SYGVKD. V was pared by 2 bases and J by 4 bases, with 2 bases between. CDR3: CAISEVYGYTF. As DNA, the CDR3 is TGTGCCATCAGTGAGGTCTATGGCTACACCTTC.

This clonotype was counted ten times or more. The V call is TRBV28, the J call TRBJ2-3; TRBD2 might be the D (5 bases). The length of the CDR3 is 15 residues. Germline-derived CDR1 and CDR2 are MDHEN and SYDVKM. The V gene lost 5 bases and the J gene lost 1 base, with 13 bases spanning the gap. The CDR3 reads CASSPRMRGTDTQYF. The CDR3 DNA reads TGTGCCAGCAGTCCCCGCATGCGGGGCACAGATACGCAGTATTTT.

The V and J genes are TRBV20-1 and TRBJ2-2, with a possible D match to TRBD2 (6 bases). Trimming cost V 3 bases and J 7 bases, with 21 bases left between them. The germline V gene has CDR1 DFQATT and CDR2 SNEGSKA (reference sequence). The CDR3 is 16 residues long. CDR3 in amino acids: CSASRGGSSKIGELFF. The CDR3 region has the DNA TGCAGTGCTAGTCGTGGAGGGAGTTCGAAGATCGGGGAGCTGTTTTTT.

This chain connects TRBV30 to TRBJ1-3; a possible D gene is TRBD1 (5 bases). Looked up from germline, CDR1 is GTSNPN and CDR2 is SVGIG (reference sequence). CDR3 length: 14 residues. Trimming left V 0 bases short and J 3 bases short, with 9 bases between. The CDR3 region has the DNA TGTGCCTGGAGTGTTGGGGCAGATGGAAACACCATATATTTT. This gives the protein CAWSVGADGNTIYF. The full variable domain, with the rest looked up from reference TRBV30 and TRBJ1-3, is SQTIHQWPATLVQPVGSPLSLECTVEGTSNPNLYWYRQAAGRGLQLLFYSVGIGQISSEVPQNLSASRPQDRQFILSSKKLLLSDSGFYLCAWSVGADGNTIYFGEGSWLTVV.

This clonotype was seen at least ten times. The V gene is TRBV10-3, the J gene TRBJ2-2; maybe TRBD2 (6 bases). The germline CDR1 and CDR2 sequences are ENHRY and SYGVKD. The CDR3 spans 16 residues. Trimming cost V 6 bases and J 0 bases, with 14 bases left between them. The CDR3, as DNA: TGTGCCATCAGAAGTGCTCGGGAGACGAACACCGGGGAGCTGTTTTTT. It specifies CAIRSARETNTGELFF.

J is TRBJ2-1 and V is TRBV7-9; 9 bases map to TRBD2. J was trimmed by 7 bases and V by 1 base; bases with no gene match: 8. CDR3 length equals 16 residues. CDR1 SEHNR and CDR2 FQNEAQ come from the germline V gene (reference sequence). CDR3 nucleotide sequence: TGTGCCAGCAGCTTAGAGGGGTGGCTAGCGGGAAATGAGCAGTTCTTC. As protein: CASSLEGWLAGNEQFF.